This TCR beta chain originates from a study of blood T cell repertoires in COVID-19. Across the whole study: From T cells, B-cell-depleted T cells, or PBMCs came the material, which was cDNA or gDNA.

A word on this clone: At one end the junction does not follow the germline gene, possibly because of a read error.

Germline assignment: CDR1 SGDLS and CDR2 YYNGEE. The length of the CDR3 is 14 residues. TCRdb's copy holds only in-frame clones and misses some; the assay was immunoSEQ multiplex PCR. Among 30,000 to 40,000 clones, around 92% were seen once, and the ten largest hold 5.5% to 7%. The source material was peripheral blood. This sequence was found in a woman at least 80 years old with acute or convalescent COVID-19. J is TRBJ1-1 and V is TRBV9; 9 nucleotides line up with TRBD1. The CDR3 loop reads CASSLPPGTGNMVF. CDR3 sequence (DNA): TGTGCCAGCAGCCTTCCCCCCGGGACAGGGAATATGGTCTTT.